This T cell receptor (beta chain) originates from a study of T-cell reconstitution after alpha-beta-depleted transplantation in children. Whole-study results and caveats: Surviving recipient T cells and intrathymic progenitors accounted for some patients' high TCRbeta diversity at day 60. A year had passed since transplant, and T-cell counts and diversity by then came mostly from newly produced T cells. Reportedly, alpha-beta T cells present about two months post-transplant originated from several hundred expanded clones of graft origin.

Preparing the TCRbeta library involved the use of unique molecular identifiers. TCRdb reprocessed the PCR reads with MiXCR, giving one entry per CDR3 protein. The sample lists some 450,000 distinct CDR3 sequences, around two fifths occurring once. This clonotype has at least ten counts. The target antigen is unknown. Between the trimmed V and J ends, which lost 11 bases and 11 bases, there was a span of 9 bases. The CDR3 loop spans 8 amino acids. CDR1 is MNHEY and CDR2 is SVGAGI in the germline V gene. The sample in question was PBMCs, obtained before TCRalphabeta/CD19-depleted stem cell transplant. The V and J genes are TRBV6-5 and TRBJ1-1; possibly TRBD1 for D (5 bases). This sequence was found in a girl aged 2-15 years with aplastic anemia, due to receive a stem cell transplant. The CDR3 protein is CAGGGAFF. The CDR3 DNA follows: TGTGCCGGGGGGGGTGCTTTCTTT.